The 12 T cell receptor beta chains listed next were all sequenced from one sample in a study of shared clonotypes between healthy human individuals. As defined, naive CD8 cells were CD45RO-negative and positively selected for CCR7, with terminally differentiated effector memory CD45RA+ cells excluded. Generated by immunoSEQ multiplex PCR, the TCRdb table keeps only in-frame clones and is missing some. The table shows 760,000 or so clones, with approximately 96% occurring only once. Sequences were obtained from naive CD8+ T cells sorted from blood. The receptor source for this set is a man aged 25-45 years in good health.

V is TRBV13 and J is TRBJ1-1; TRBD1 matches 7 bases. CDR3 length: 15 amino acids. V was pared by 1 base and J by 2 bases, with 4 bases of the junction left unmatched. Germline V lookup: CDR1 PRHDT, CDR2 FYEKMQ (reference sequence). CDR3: CASSLAGTANTEAFF. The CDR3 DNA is TGTGCCAGCAGCTTAGCCGGGACAGCTAACACTGAAGCTTTCTTT.

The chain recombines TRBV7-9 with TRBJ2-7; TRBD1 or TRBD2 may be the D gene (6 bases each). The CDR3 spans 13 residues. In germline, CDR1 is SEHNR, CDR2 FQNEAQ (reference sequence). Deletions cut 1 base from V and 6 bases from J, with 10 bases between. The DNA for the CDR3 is TGTGCCAGCAGCTTAGACGAGGGGGGCGAGCAGTACTTC. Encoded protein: CASSLDEGGEQYF.

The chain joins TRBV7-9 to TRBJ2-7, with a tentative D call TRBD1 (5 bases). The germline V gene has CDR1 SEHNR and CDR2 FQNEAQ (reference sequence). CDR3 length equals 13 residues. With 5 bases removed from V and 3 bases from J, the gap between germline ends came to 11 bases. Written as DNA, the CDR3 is TGTGCCAGCAGCAAAAATCAGGGCTACGAGCAGTACTTC. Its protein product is CASSKNQGYEQYF.

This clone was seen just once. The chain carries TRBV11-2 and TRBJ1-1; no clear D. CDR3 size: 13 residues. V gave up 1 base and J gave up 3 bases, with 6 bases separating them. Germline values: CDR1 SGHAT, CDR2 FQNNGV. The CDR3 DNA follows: TGTGCCAGCAGCTTAGGTACGGACACTGAAGCTTTCTTT. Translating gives CASSLGTDTEAFF. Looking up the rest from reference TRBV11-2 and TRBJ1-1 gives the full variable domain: EAGVAQSPRYKIIEKRQSVAFWCNPISGHATLYWYQQILGQGPKLLIQFQNNGVVDDSQLPKDRFSAERLKGVDSTLKIQPAKLEDSAVYLCASSLGTDTEAFFGQGTRLTVV.

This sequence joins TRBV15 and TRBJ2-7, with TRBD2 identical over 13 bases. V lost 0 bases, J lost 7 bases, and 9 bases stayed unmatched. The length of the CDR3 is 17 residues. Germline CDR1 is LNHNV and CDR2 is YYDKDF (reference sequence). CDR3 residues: CATSRDHQTSGRREQYF. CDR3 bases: TGTGCCACCAGCAGAGATCATCAGACTAGCGGGAGGCGTGAGCAGTACTTC.

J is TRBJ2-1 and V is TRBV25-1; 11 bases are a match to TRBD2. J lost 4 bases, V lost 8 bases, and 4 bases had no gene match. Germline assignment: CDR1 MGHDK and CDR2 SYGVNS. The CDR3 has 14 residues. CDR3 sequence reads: CASGLAGGYNEQFF. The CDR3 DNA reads TGTGCCAGCGGCCTAGCGGGAGGTTACAATGAGCAGTTCTTC.

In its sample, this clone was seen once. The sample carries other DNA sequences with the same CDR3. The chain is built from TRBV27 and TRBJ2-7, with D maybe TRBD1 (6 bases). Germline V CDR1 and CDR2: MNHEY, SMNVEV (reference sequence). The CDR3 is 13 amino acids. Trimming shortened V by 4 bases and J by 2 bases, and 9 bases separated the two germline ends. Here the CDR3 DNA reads TGTGCCAGCAGTTCTGGGGGCCCCTACGAGCAGTACTTC. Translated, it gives CASSSGGPYEQYF.

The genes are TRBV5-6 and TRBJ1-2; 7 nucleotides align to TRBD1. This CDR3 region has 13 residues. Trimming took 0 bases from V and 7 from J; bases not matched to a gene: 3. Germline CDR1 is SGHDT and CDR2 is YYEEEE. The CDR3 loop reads CASSLGRGLGYTF. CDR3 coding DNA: TGTGCCAGCAGCTTGGGGAGGGGGCTTGGCTACACCTTC.

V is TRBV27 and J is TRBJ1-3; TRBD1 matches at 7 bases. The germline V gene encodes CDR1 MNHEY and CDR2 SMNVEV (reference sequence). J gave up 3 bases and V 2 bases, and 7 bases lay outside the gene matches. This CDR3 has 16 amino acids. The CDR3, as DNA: TGTGCCAGCAGTTTAGCCCCAGGGGGACTTGGAAACACCATATATTTT. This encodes CASSLAPGGLGNTIYF.

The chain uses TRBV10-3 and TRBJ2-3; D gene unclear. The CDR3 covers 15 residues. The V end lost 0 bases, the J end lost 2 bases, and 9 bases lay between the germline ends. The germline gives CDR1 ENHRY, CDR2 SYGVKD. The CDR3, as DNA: TGTGCCATCAGTGAGTCCCTAGGAGTCACAGATACGCAGTATTTT. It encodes CAISESLGVTDTQYF.

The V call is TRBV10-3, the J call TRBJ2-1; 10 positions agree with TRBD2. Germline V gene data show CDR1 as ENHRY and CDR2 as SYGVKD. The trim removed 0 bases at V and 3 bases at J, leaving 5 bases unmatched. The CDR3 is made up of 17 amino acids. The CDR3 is CAISESTGLADYNEQFF. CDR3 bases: TGTGCCATCAGTGAGTCTACCGGACTAGCGGACTACAATGAGCAGTTCTTC.

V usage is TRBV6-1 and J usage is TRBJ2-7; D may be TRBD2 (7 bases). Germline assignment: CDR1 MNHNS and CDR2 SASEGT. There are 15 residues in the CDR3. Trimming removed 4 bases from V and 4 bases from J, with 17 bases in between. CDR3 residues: CASSVLEGGLYEQYF. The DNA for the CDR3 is TGTGCCAGCAGTGTGTTGGAGGGGGGGTTGTACGAGCAGTACTTC.